This T cell receptor beta chain came from a study of identical twins. Findings and caveats of the study: The same donors were not followed; conclusions instead depended on cross-sectional statistical analysis.

Regarding this clonotype: Its antigen is unknown.

Healthy Caucasian donors formed the entire cohort. Unique molecular identifiers were present on cDNA, and template switching added a universal primer site. TCRdb re-called the 5' RACE reads with MiXCR, one entry per CDR3 protein. In the table there are some 1,600,000 distinct CDR3 sequences, about 30% of which are singletons. This sequence originates from a newborn girl in good health. Sequenced sample: cord blood.

This CDR3 is CASSLTVLNTGELFF. CDR3 bases: TGTGCCAGCAGCTTGACAGTCCTAAACACCGGGGAGCTGTTTTTT. The V gene is TRBV28, the J gene TRBJ2-2; D may be TRBD1 (5 bases). Trimming took off 6 bases at V and 2 bases at J, with 13 bases between the two ends. This CDR3 contains 15 residues. The germline CDR1 and CDR2 sequences are MDHEN and SYDVKM.